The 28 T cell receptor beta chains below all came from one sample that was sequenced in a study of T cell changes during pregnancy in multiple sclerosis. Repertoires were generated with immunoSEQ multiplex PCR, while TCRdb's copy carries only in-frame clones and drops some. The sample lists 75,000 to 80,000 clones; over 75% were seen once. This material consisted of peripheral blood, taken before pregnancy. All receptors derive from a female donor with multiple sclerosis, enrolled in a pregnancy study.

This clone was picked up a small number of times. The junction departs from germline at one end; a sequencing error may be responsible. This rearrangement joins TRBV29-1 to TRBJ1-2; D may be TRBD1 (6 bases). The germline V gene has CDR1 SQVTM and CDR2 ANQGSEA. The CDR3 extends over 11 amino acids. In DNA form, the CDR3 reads TGCAGCGTTGAAGTTCATTCGACAGGCCTCTTC. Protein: CSVEVHSTGLF.

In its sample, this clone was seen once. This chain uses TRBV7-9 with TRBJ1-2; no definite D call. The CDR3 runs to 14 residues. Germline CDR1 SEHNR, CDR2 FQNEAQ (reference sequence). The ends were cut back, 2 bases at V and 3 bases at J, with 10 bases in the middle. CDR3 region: CASSLRPEDYGYTF. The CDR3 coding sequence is TGTGCCAGCAGCTTACGGCCCGAGGACTATGGCTACACCTTC.

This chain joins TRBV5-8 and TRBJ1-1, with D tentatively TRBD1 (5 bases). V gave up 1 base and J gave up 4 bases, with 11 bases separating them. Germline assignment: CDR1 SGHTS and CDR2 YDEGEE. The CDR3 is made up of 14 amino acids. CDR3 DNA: TGTGCCAGCAGCTTGACCCAGGGTAGCACTGAAGCTTTCTTT. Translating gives CASSLTQGSTEAFF.

The DNA of the CDR3 is TGTGCCAGCAACCGACACACAGGGGGCTACGAGCAGTACTTC. This codes for CASNRHTGGYEQYF. This chain uses TRBV6-5 with TRBJ2-7, with TRBD1 matching over 8 bases. This CDR3 contains 14 residues. The V gene's germline CDR1 is MNHEY and CDR2 SVGAGI. V gave up 7 bases and J gave up 3 bases; unmatched junction bases: 8.

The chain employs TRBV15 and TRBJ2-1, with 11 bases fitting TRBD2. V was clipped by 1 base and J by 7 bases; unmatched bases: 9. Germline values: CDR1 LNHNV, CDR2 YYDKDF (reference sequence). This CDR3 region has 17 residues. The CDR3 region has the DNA TGTGCCACCAGCAGAGGATCTGCTAGCGGGGGGCGAAATGAGCAGTTCTTC. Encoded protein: CATSRGSASGGRNEQFF.

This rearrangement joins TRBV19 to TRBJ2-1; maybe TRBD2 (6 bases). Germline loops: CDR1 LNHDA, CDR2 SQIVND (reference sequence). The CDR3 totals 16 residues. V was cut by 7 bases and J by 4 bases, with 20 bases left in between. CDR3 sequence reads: CASTLGRGALYNEQFF. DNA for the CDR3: TGTGCCAGTACCCTAGGGCGGGGCGCTTTGTACAATGAGCAGTTCTTC.

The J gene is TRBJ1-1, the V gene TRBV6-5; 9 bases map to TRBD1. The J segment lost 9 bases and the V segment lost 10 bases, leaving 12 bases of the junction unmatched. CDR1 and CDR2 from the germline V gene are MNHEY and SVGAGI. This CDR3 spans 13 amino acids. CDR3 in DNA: TGTGCCACCCTAGTCCCGGGACAGGGAAAAGCTTTCTTT. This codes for CATLVPGQGKAFF.

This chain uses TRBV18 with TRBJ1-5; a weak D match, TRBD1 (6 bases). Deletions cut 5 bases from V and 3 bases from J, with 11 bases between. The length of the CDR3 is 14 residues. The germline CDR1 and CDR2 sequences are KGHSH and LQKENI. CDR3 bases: TGTGCCAGCTCATCCGGACAGTTCAATCAGCCCCAGCATTTT. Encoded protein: CASSSGQFNQPQHF.

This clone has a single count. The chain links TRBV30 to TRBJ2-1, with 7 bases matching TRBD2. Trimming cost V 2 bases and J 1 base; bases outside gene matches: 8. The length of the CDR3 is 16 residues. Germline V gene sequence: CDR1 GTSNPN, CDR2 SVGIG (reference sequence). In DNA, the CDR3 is TGTGCCTGGAGTACCCTCGAGCGGGGATCCTACAATGAGCAGTTCTTC. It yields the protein CAWSTLERGSYNEQFF.

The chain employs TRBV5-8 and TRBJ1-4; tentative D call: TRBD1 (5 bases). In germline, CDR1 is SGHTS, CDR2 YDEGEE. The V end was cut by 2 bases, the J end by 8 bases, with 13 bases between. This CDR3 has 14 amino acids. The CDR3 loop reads CASSFLRRGEKLFF. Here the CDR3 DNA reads TGTGCCAGCAGCTTCCTTCGGCGGGGCGAAAAACTGTTTTTT.

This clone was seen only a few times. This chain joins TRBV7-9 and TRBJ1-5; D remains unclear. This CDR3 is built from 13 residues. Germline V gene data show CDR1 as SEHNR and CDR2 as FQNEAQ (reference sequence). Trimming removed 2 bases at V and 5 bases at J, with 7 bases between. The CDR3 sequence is CASSLMADQPQHF. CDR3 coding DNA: TGTGCCAGCAGCTTAATGGCGGATCAGCCCCAGCATTTT.

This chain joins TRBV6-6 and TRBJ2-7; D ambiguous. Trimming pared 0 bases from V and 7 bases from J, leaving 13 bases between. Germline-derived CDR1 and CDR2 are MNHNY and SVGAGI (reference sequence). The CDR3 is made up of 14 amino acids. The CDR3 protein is CASSYSDSGNEQYF. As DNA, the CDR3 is TGTGCCAGCAGTTACTCGGATTCGGGTAATGAGCAGTACTTC.

The CDR3 DNA is TGTGCCAGCAGCTGGGGCGGGGCACAATCAGATACGCAGTATTTT. This codes for CASSWGGAQSDTQYF. This chain connects TRBV6-5 to TRBJ2-3; perhaps TRBD2 as D (6 bases). Between the trimmed V and J ends, which lost 6 bases and 4 bases, there was a span of 17 bases. Looked up from germline, CDR1 is MNHEY and CDR2 is SVGAGI. The CDR3 sequence is 15 residues long.

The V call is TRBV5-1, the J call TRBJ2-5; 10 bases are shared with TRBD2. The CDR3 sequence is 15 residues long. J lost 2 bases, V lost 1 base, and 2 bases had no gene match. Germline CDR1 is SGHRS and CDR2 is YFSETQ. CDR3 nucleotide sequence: TGCGCCAGCAGCTTGCTAGCGGGGGTACAAGAGACCCAGTACTTC. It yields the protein CASSLLAGVQETQYF.

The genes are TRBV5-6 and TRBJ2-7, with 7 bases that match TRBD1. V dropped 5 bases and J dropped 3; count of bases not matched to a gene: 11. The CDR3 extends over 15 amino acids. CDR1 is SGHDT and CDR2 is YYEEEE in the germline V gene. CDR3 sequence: CASRPTGAPYYEQYF. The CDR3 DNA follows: TGTGCCAGCAGGCCTACAGGGGCCCCGTACTACGAGCAGTACTTC.

The CDR3 nucleotides read TGTGCCAGCAGTTTCGGGGGGGGTTCCGCCGAAGCTTTCTTT. It encodes CASSFGGGSAEAFF. The chain is built from TRBV28 and TRBJ1-1; D possibly corresponds to TRBD1 (5 bases). Trimming cost V 3 bases and J 8 bases, with 16 bases left between them. CDR1 is MDHEN, CDR2 SYDVKM, per germline. This CDR3 contains 14 residues.

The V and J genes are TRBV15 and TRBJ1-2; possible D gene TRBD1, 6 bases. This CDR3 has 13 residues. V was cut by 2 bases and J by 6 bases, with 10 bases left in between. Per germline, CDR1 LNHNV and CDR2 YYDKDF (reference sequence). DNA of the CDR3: TGTGCCACCAGCAGACAGGGGAGCGATGGCTACACCTTC. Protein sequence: CATSRQGSDGYTF.

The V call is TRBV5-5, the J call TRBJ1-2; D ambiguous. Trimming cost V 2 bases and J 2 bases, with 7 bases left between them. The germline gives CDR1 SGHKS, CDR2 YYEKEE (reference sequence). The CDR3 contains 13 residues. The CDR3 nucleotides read TGTGCCAGCAGCTTTACCGGGAACTATGGCTACACCTTC. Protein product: CASSFTGNYGYTF.

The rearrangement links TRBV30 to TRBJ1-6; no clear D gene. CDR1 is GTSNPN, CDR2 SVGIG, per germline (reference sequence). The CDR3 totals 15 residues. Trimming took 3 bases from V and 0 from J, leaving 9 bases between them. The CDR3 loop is CAWRRPGSYNSPLHF. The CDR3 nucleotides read TGTGCCTGGAGGAGGCCCGGCTCCTATAATTCACCCCTCCACTTT.

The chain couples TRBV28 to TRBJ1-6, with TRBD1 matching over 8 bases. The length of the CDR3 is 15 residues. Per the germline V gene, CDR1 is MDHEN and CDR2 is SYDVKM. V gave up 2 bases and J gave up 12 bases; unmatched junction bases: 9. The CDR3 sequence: CASSLDRGPLLPLHF. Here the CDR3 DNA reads TGTGCCAGCAGTTTAGACAGGGGACCCCTTTTACCCCTCCACTTT.

In nucleotides, the CDR3 is TGCGCCAGCAGCTTGGCCGCAGGGGTGGCCAGTCGCTACACCTTC. Encoded protein: CASSLAAGVASRYTF. The rearrangement joins TRBV5-1 to TRBJ1-2, with D perhaps matching TRBD1 (6 bases). Trimming removed 0 bases from V and 9 bases from J, with 18 bases in between. The length of the CDR3 is 15 residues. Per germline, CDR1 SGHRS and CDR2 YFSETQ. Complete variable domain (other parts from reference TRBV5-1 and TRBJ1-2): KAGVTQTPRYLIKTRGQQVTLSCSPISGHRSVSWYQQTPGQGLQFLFEYFSETQRNKGNFPGRFSGRQFSNSRSEMNVSTLELGDSALYLCASSLAAGVASRYTFGSGTRLTVV.

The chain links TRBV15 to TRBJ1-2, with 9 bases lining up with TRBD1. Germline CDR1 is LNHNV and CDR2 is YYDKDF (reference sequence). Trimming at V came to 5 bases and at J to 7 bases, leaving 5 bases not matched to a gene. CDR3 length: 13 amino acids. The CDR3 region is CATSGGTGPGYTF. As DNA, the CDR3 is TGTGCCACCAGCGGAGGGACAGGGCCTGGCTACACCTTC.

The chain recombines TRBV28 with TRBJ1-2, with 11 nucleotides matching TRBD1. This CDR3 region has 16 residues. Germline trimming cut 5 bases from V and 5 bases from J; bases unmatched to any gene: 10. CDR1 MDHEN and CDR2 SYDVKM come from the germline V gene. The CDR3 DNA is TGTGCCAGCAGTCCGCCCGGGACAGGGGGGGAGTATGGCTACACCTTC. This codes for CASSPPGTGGEYGYTF.

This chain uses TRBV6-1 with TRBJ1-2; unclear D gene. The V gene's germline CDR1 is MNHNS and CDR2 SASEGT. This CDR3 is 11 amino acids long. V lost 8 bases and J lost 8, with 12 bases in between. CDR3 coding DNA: TGTGCCAGCTCGTCCGGAGGGGGCTACACCTTC. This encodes CASSSGGGYTF.

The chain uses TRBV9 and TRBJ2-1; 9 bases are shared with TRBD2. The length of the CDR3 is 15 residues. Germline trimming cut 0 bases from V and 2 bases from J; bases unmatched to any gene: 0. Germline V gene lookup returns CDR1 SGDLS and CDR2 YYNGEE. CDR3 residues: CASSVGGGAYNEQFF. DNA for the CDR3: TGTGCCAGCAGCGTAGGCGGGGGGGCCTACAATGAGCAGTTCTTC.

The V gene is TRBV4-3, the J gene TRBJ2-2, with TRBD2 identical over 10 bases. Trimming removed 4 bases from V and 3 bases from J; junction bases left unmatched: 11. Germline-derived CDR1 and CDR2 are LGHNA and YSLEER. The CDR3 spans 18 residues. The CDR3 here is CASSPNLSGGADTGELFF. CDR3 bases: TGCGCCAGCAGCCCGAATCTAAGCGGGGGGGCGGACACCGGGGAGCTGTTTTTT.

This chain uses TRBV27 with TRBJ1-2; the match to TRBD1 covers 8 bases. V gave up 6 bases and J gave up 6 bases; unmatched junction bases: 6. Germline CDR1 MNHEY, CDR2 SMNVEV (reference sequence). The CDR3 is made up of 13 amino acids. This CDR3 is CASRPTGGDGYTF. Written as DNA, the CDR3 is TGTGCCAGCAGACCCACAGGGGGAGATGGCTACACCTTC.

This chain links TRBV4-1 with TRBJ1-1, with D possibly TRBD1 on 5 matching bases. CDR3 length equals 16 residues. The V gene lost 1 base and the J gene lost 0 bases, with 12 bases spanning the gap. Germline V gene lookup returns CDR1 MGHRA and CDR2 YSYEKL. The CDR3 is CASSQASGHMNTEAFF. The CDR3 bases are TGCGCCAGCAGCCAAGCCTCAGGACACATGAACACTGAAGCTTTCTTT.